One sample yielded the 9 T cell receptor beta chains listed below, sequenced in a study of somatic mutations in cytotoxic T cells in rheumatoid arthritis. The table came from immunoSEQ multiplex PCR; TCRdb's copy has only in-frame clones and leaves some out. The table lists about 33,000 clones, roughly 80% of them singletons. Source material: CD8+ T cells sorted from blood. The source is a man aged 35 to 55 in good health.

The chain links TRBV5-1 to TRBJ1-1; D gene unclear. Trimming left V 0 bases short and J 4 bases short, with 7 bases between. The CDR3 covers 13 residues. CDR1 and CDR2 (germline): SGHRS, YFSETQ. CDR3 sequence reads: CASSLALVTEAFF. CDR3 DNA: TGCGCCAGCAGCTTGGCCCTTGTCACTGAAGCTTTCTTT.

The chain is built from TRBV9 and TRBJ2-1; possibly TRBD2 for D (5 bases). Trimming took 2 bases from V and 6 from J, leaving 18 bases between them. The CDR3 consists of 16 residues. Germline CDR1 and CDR2: SGDLS and YYNGEE. Here the CDR3 DNA reads TGTGCCAGCAGCGTTTCTGGTGGGAGTGGTAGCAATGAGCAGTTCTTC. It specifies CASSVSGGSGSNEQFF.

This clone has only one observation. CDR3 nucleotides: TGTGCCAGCAGCGCAGCCGTCGGGACCCTACCCTACGAGCAGTACTTC. It codes for CASSAAVGTLPYEQYF. The chain links TRBV13 to TRBJ2-7; D may correspond to TRBD1 or TRBD2 (5 bases each). Trimming took off 5 bases at V and 2 bases at J, with 19 bases between the two ends. CDR3 length: 16 amino acids. Germline CDR1 reads PRHDT; CDR2 reads FYEKMQ (reference sequence). The full variable domain, with the rest looked up from reference TRBV13 and TRBJ2-7, is AAGVIQSPRHLIKEKRETATLKCYPIPRHDTVYWYQQGPGQDPQFLISFYEKMQSDKGSIPDRFSAQQFSDYHSELNMSSLELGDSALYFCASSAAVGTLPYEQYFGPGTRLTVT.

The V gene is TRBV13, the J gene TRBJ2-7, with TRBD1 identical over 11 bases. The germline gives CDR1 PRHDT, CDR2 FYEKMQ (reference sequence). CDR3 size: 14 residues. V trimming: 5 bases; J trimming: 6 bases; junction bases outside the gene matches: 6. CDR3 amino acids: CASSVYGTGGEQYF. For the CDR3, the DNA is TGTGCCAGCAGCGTATACGGGACAGGGGGCGAGCAGTACTTC. The full variable domain, in which reference TRBV13 and TRBJ2-7 provide the parts outside the CDR3, is AAGVIQSPRHLIKEKRETATLKCYPIPRHDTVYWYQQGPGQDPQFLISFYEKMQSDKGSIPDRFSAQQFSDYHSELNMSSLELGDSALYFCASSVYGTGGEQYFGPGTRLTVT.

The chain couples TRBV28 to TRBJ1-6; D is unresolved. Per the germline V gene, CDR1 is MDHEN and CDR2 is SYDVKM. V was pared by 4 bases and J by 12 bases, with 10 bases between. The CDR3 has 12 amino acids. The CDR3: CASSSLRGPLHF. The CDR3 coding sequence is TGTGCCAGCAGTTCCCTCCGTGGACCCCTCCACTTT.

The rearrangement joins TRBV25-1 to TRBJ1-1; D call uncertain. Germline assignment: CDR1 MGHDK and CDR2 SYGVNS. V lost 3 bases and J 1 base, leaving 3 bases between the germline ends. The CDR3 length is 12 residues. CDR3 nucleotides: TGTGCCAGCAGTGATCCGAACACTGAAGCTTTCTTT. Residues: CASSDPNTEAFF. Variable domain in full (rest from reference TRBV25-1 and TRBJ1-1): EADIYQTPRYLVIGTGKKITLECSQTMGHDKMYWYQQDPGMELHLIHYSYGVNSTEKGDLSSESTVSRIRTEHFPLTLESARPSHTSQYLCASSDPNTEAFFGQGTRLTVV.

This chain joins TRBV19 and TRBJ1-1; maybe TRBD1 (6 bases). This CDR3 spans 15 amino acids. Per germline, CDR1 LNHDA and CDR2 SQIVND (reference sequence). The germline V and J ends were trimmed by 3 bases and 5 bases, with 16 bases remaining between them. The CDR3 DNA follows: TGTGCCAGTAGTATCGGGGGCCTAGGGGGTACTGAAGCTTTCTTT. It translates to CASSIGGLGGTEAFF.

The chain's CDR3 is CASSPKLGTNTEAFF. CDR3 in DNA: TGCGCCAGCAGCCCGAAGTTGGGTACGAACACTGAAGCTTTCTTT. This rearrangement joins TRBV4-3 to TRBJ1-1, with D uncertain. The CDR3 extends over 15 amino acids. The ends were cut back, 4 bases at V and 1 base at J, with 13 bases in the middle. Germline-derived CDR1 and CDR2 are LGHNA and YSLEER.

This clone was detected a few times. The J gene is TRBJ2-1, the V gene TRBV5-1, with D hard to call. Germline V gene sequence: CDR1 SGHRS, CDR2 YFSETQ. The V end was cut by 0 bases, the J end by 5 bases, with 9 bases between. The CDR3 has 14 residues. Written as DNA, the CDR3 is TGCGCCAGCAGCTTGGGGACCCCCAACAATGAGCAGTTCTTC. It codes for CASSLGTPNNEQFF.